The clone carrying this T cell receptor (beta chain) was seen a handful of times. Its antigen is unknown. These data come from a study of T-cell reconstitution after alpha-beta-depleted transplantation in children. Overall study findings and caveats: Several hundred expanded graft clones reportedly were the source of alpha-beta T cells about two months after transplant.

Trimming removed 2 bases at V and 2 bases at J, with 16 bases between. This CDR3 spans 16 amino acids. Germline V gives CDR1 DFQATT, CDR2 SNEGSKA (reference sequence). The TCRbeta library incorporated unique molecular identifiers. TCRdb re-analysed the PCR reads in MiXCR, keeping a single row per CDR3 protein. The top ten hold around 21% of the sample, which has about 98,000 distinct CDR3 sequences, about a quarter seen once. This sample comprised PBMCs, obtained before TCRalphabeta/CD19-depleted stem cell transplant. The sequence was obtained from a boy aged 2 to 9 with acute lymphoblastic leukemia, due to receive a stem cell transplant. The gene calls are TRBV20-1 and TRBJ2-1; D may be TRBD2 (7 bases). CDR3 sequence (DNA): TGCAGTGCTAGACCCCTGGGGGCGGGGGCCTACAATGAGCAGTTCTTC. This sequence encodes CSARPLGAGAYNEQFF.